The clone carrying this TCR beta chain occurred many times. What it binds is unknown. TCRdb ran MiXCR on the reads and lists one entry per CDR3 protein. The repertoire consists of fewer than 85,000 distinct CDR3 sequences, with about 4.2% occurring once and the leading ten covering 20% to 25%. V lost 6 bases and J 4 bases, leaving 9 bases between the germline ends. This CDR3 comprises 12 residues. The data are from a study of T cell repertoires in cytomegalovirus infection. For the study at large: Matching HLA type and CMV infection were both indicated by public TCR beta signatures. General study results and limits: In two of eight donors, the top clonotype was HLA-C-restricted CMV-specific. There were carriers of CMV plus the relevant HLA, and cumulative public TCR beta family frequency identified them.

The material sequenced was PBMCs. The chain is built from TRBV12-3 or TRBV12-4 and TRBJ2-5; D unresolved. This TCR came from a human donor in good health (CMV status not recorded). Some clones in this sample may be carry-over from other donors' samples. The CDR3: CASRDRGETQYF. The CDR3 DNA is TGTGCCAGCAGGGATAGAGGAGAGACCCAGTACTTC.